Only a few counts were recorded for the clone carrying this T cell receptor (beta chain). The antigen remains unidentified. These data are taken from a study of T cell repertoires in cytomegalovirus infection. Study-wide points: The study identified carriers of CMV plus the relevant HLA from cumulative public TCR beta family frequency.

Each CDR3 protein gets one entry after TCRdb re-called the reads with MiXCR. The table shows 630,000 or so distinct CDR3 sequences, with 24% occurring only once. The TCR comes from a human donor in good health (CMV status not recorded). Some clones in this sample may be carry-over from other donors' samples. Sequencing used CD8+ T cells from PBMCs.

The CDR3 region has the DNA TGTGCCAGCAGCGTCGGGGGACAGCGACCTCTCGAGACCCAGTACTTC. It is translated as CASSVGGQRPLETQYF. The rearrangement links TRBV9 to TRBJ2-5, with a weak D call TRBD1 (7 bases). The V end lost 2 bases, the J end lost 5 bases, and 19 bases lay between the germline ends. There are 16 residues in the CDR3. Germline loops: CDR1 SGDLS, CDR2 YYNGEE.